These 3 T cell receptor beta chains originate from one sample sequenced in a study of shared clonotypes between healthy human individuals. Assay: immunoSEQ multiplex PCR; the TCRdb copy retains only in-frame clones and omits some. The sample holds 2,500,000 or so clones; 93% are singletons and the top ten take around 0.37%. Sequencing used naive CD4+ T cells from PBMCs. Subset noted: CD45RA+ positively selected. These receptors were taken from a man aged 18-30 years in good health. Some clones in this sample may be carry-over from other donors' samples.

V usage is TRBV2 and J usage is TRBJ2-7; D is possibly TRBD1 (5 bases). In germline, CDR1 is SNHLY, CDR2 FYNNEI. This CDR3 spans 13 amino acids. Trimming pared 9 bases from V and 2 bases from J, leaving 14 bases between. DNA for the CDR3: TGTGCCAGTAGGGGTGCGACCACCTACGAGCAGTACTTC. Protein: CASRGATTYEQYF.

The chain combines TRBV5-4 with TRBJ1-3; possibly TRBD1 for D (5 bases). Germline V gene data show CDR1 as SGHNT and CDR2 as YYREEE (reference sequence). The CDR3 has 14 amino acids. V was clipped by 5 bases and J by 0 bases, with 9 bases between them. As DNA, the CDR3 is TGTGCCAGCAGGAGGGGTCCCTCTGGAAACACCATATATTTT. This codes for CASRRGPSGNTIYF.

The chain is built from TRBV15 and TRBJ1-2; D call uncertain. The CDR3 sequence is 14 residues long. The germline V gene encodes CDR1 LNHNV and CDR2 YYDKDF (reference sequence). V was cut by 0 bases and J by 3 bases, with 8 bases left in between. The CDR3 sequence: CATSRDRSYYGYTF. The CDR3 bases are TGTGCCACCAGCAGAGACAGGAGCTACTATGGCTACACCTTC.